This paragraph reports one TCR beta chain. Its antigen is as yet unknown. The CDR3 is 11 residues long. V lost 7 bases, J lost 4 bases, and 6 bases lay in between. Germline CDR1 reads SGHAT; CDR2 reads FQDESV (reference sequence). The data originate from a study of OX40 agonist ivuxolimab in advanced cancers. Study context: Six ivuxolimab dose levels, 0.01 to 10 mg/kg, were given intravenously every 2 weeks. Enrollees could have had prior anti-PD-1, anti-PD-L1 or anti-CTLA-4 therapy, which more than 30% had received.

Study findings and constraints: Relative to CD4+, CD8+ T cells held more expanded clones on average.

Method: immunoSEQ multiplex PCR; TCRdb's copy keeps in-frame clones and lacks some. Here the sample spans 25,000 to 35,000 clones, approximately 91% being singletons. The chain recombines TRBV11-1 with TRBJ2-3; D possibly matches TRBD1 or TRBD2 (5 bases each). Sequencing was performed on CD4+ or CD8+ T cells sorted from blood, taken in a trial of the OX40 agonist ivuxolimab. This TCR was sampled from an adult with an advanced solid tumor such as melanoma, head and neck, liver or kidney cancer. CDR3 bases: TGTGCCAGCATGGGGGCAGATACGCAGTATTTT. Translation: CASMGADTQYF.